This TCR beta chain was sequenced for a study of blood T cells in healthy people across ages. Every donor provided 8.5 to 10 milliliters of peripheral blood. A second PCR of roughly 7 to 11 cycles used a sample-barcoded 5' primer and a J-beta primer mix. A template-switch adaptor containing 12 random nucleotides labeled each cDNA molecule. TCRdb processed the 5' RACE reads anew with MiXCR; each CDR3 protein has one entry. This table has roughly 800,000 distinct CDR3 sequences, 58% appearing once. The length of the CDR3 is 16 residues. Germline V gives CDR1 LGHDT, CDR2 YNNKEL (reference sequence). The chain is built from TRBV3-1 and TRBJ2-4; maybe TRBD2 (5 bases). Judging by the DNA end, TRBJ2-7 fits better; the J call may be wrong. This receptor was obtained from a man aged 25-45 years in good health. The specimen sequenced was blood. The CDR3 DNA is TGTGCCAGCAGCCAAGAAGCTCATAGGAGGTACTACGAGCAGTACTTC. It specifies CASSQEAHRRYYEQYF.